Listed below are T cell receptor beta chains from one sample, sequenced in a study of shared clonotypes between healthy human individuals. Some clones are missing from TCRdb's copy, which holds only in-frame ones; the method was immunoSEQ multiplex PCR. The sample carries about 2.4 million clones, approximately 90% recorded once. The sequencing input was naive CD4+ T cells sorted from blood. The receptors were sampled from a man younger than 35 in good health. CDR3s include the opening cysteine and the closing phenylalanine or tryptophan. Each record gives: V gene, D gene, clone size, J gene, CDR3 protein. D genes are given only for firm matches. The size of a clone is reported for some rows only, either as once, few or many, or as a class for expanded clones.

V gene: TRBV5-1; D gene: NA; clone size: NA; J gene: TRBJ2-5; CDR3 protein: CASSLGKTQETQYF
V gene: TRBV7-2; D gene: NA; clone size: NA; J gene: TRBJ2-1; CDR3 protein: CASSLTPEAPFF
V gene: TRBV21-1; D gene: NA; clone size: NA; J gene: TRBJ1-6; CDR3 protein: CASSKWAWGLNSPLHF
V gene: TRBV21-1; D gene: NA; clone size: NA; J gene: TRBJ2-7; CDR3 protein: CASSDLAALPYEQYF
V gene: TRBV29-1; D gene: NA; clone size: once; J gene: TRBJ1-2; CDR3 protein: CSVVGGGYGYTF
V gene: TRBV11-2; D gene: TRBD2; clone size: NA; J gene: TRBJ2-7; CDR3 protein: CASSLGGGGTYEQYF
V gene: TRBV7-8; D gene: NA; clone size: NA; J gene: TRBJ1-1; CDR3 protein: CASSLGGLNAEAFF
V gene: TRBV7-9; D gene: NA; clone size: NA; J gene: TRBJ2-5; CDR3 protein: CASSFLRGKETQYF
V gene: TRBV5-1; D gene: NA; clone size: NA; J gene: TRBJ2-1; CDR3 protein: CASSLRPPGTASTYNEQFF
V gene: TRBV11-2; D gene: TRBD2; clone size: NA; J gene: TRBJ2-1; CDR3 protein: CASSPPGTSNNEQFF
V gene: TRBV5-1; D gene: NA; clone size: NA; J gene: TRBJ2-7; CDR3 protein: CASSFSSYEQYF
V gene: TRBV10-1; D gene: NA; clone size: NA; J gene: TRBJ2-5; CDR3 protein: CASSARGSRETQYF
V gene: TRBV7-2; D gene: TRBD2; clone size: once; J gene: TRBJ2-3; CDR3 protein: CASSQTSPGAKTQYF
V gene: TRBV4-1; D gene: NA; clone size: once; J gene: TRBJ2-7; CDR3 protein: CASSQASIGYEQYF
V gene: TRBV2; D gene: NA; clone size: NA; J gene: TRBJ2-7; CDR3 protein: CASSAVATTYEQYF
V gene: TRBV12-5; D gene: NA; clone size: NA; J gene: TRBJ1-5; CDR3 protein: CASGNSNQPQHF
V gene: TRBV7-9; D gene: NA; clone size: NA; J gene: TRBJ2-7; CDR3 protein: CASNSDRLSYEQYF
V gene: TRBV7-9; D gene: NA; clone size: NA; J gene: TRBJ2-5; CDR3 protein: CASSSGTPLDETQYF
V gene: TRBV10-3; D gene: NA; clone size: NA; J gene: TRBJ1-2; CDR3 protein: CAISESDRVYGYTF
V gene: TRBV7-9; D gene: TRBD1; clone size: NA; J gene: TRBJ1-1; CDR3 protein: CASSSGTGNTEAFF
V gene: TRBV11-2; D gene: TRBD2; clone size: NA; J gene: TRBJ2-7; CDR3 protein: CASSPGTGGAYEQYF
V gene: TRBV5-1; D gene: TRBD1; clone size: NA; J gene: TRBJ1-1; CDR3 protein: CASSTDRAMNTEAFF
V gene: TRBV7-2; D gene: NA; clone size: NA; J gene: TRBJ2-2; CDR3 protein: CASSSRARNTGELFF
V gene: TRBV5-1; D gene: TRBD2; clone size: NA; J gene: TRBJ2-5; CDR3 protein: CASRTDPGGTQYF
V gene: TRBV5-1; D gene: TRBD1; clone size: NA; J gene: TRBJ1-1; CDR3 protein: CASSTGQGANTEAFF
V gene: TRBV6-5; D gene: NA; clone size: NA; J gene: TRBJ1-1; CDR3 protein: CASSPDLNTEAFF
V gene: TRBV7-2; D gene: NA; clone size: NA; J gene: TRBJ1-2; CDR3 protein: CASSQWDQYGYTF
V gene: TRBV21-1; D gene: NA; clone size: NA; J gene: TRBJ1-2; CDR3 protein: CASSKFDRGNYGYTF
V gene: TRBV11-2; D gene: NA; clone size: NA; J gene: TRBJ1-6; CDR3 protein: CASSLVGGAGYNSPLHF
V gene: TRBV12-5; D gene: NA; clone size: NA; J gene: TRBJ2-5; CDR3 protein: CASGLDGTSTQYF
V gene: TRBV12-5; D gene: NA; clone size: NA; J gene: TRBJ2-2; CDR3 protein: CASAIGGAGELFF
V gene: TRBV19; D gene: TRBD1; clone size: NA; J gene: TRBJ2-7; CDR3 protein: CASRSQGAGEQYF
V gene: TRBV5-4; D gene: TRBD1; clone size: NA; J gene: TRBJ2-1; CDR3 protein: CASSKVGTGVNEQFF
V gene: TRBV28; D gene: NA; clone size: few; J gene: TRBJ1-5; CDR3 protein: CASSSSFFHLGPQHF
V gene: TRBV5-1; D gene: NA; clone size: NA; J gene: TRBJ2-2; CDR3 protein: CASSRGSGTGELFF
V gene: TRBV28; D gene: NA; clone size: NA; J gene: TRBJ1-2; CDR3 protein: CASRAAGNFYGYTF
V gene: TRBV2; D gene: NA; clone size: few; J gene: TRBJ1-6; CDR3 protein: CASSEAFGEKGRGSPLHF
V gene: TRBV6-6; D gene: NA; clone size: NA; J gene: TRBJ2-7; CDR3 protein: CASSPGTWVSEQYF
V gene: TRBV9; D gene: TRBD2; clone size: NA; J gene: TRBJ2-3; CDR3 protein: CASSATSGDTDTQYF
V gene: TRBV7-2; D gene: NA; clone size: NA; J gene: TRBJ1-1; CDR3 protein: CASSLYLAGGLRTEAFF